The 31 T cell receptor beta chains in this list originate from one sample, sequenced in a study of blood T cells in healthy people across ages. Sample-barcoded 5' priming and a J-beta primer mix drove a second PCR of about 7 to 11 cycles. A single record per CDR3 protein comes from TCRdb applying MiXCR to the 5' RACE reads. The sample includes about 1.4 million distinct CDR3 sequences, around 59% of them seen just once. Sequencing was done on a sample of blood. The source of these receptors is a man aged 18 to 30 in good health.

J is TRBJ1-6 and V is TRBV20-1; maybe TRBD1 (5 bases). The length of the CDR3 is 13 residues. Trimming took 3 bases from V and 9 from J, leaving 12 bases between them. Germline V lookup: CDR1 DFQATT, CDR2 SNEGSKA (reference sequence). The CDR3 loop is CSARGTSGSPLHF. The CDR3 nucleotides read TGCAGTGCTAGGGGGACCTCTGGTTCACCCCTCCACTTT.

This clonotype was counted once. J is TRBJ2-5 and V is TRBV25-1, with D maybe TRBD1 (6 bases). V gave up 10 bases and J gave up 5 bases, with 20 bases separating them. This CDR3 contains 14 residues. From germline, CDR1 is MGHDK and CDR2 SYGVNS. CDR3 nucleotide sequence: TGTGCCACCAGACAGGCCCTTTCGGGGGAGACCCAGTACTTC. This gives the protein CATRQALSGETQYF.

This clonotype was seen a handful of times. The chain joins TRBV27 to TRBJ2-7; TRBD2 matches at 8 bases. This CDR3 region has 11 residues. Germline CDR1 and CDR2: MNHEY and SMNVEV (reference sequence). The V gene end was trimmed by 11 bases and the J gene end by 2 bases; junction bases not matched to a gene: 2. In nucleotides, the CDR3 is TGTGCCGCCGGGGGGGCCTACGAGCAGTACTTC. Protein: CAAGGAYEQYF.

V gene TRBV6-2 or TRBV6-3 combines with J gene TRBJ2-4; the D is unclear. The end of the DNA is better explained by TRBJ2-5, so the J call may be wrong. Germline V gene data show CDR1 as MNHEY and CDR2 as SVGEGT. The CDR3 consists of 15 residues. The CDR3 loop is CASSYGGASQETQYF. The CDR3 DNA sequence: TGTGCCAGCAGTTACGGCGGCGCCTCCCAAGAGACCCAGTACTTC.

This chain joins TRBV12-3 or TRBV12-4 and TRBJ2-1; 7 bases fit TRBD1. The CDR3 has 14 amino acids. The junction had 5 bases not matched to a gene; V was cut back by 3 bases and J by 6 bases. In nucleotides, the CDR3 is TGTGCCAGCAGTTTCGAGGGGGCCAGCAATGAGCAGTTCTTC. Translated: CASSFEGASNEQFF.

The rearrangement links TRBV29-1 to TRBJ1-5, with TRBD1 matching over 9 bases. V lost 6 bases and J lost 6; bases outside the gene matches: 6. From germline, CDR1 is SQVTM and CDR2 ANQGSEA. This CDR3 region has 13 residues. The CDR3 region is CSVLLQGAQPQHF. In DNA form, the CDR3 reads TGCAGCGTCCTCCTACAGGGGGCTCAGCCCCAGCATTTT.

The chain combines TRBV24-1 with TRBJ1-2, with unresolved D. The germline V gene encodes CDR1 KGHDR and CDR2 SFDVKD. The length of the CDR3 is 13 residues. V gave up 5 bases and J gave up 2 bases, with 8 bases separating them. CDR3 nucleotide sequence: TGTGCCACCAGTGTTCCCGTGAACTATGGCTACACCTTC. This translates into CATSVPVNYGYTF.

This chain connects TRBV6-5 to TRBJ2-1; possible D gene TRBD2, 5 bases. Germline CDR1 MNHEY, CDR2 SVGAGI. Trimming cost V 6 bases and J 9 bases, with 24 bases left between them. The CDR3 loop spans 16 amino acids. CDR3 in DNA: TGTGCCAGCAGGTCTACCCCGGTCCGCGGGCCAGGTGAGCAGTTCTTC. Residues: CASRSTPVRGPGEQFF.

This clonotype has just a few counts. J is TRBJ1-1 and V is TRBV10-3; no clear D. The CDR3 is 15 amino acids. V was cut by 3 bases and J by 1 base, with 12 bases left in between. Germline V gene sequence: CDR1 ENHRY, CDR2 SYGVKD. Here the CDR3 reads CAISDFQDGNTEAFF. CDR3 coding DNA: TGTGCCATCAGTGACTTTCAGGACGGGAACACTGAAGCTTTCTTT.

In this sample, this clonotype turned up once. This chain connects TRBV5-1 to TRBJ1-4; D is unresolved. This CDR3 has 14 amino acids. Germline values: CDR1 SGHRS, CDR2 YFSETQ. V lost 4 bases to trimming and J lost 4 bases, with 11 bases between them. The CDR3 loop reads CASSTTADNEKLFF. DNA for the CDR3: TGCGCCAGCAGCACTACAGCAGATAATGAAAAACTGTTTTTT.

This sequence joins TRBV6-1 and TRBJ2-7; the D is unclear. Germline CDR1 is MNHNS and CDR2 is SASEGT. Trimming removed 10 bases from V and 2 bases from J, with 15 bases in between. The CDR3 covers 13 residues. This chain's CDR3 is CATYPGKPYEQYF. CDR3 bases: TGTGCCACCTACCCAGGAAAACCCTACGAGCAGTACTTC.

The V call is TRBV29-1, the J call TRBJ1-1; TRBD1 matches 10 bases. With V trimmed by 5 bases and J by 3 bases, 6 bases remained unmatched. The germline CDR1 and CDR2 sequences are SQVTM and ANQGSEA. There are 14 residues in the CDR3. The CDR3 region has the DNA TGCAGCGTTCGAAGGACAGGGGGGGACACTGAAGCTTTCTTT. Amino acids: CSVRRTGGDTEAFF.

The chain uses TRBV12-3 or TRBV12-4 and TRBJ2-1; D tentatively reads TRBD1 or TRBD2 (6 bases each). The V end lost 3 bases, the J end lost 6 bases, and 15 bases lay between the germline ends. The CDR3 is 15 amino acids. This CDR3 reads CASSFRGAGRNEQFF. CDR3 coding DNA: TGTGCCAGCAGTTTTAGGGGGGCAGGCCGCAATGAGCAGTTCTTC.

In its sample, this clonotype was seen a few times. This chain uses TRBV4-3 with TRBJ2-1; TRBD2 might be the D (6 bases). Looked up from germline, CDR1 is LGHNA and CDR2 is YSLEER. V lost 1 base, J lost 13 bases, and 20 bases lay in between. The CDR3 is made up of 15 amino acids. CDR3 coding DNA: TGCGCCAGCAGCCAAGGGAATCGGGGGAAAGAGACCCAGTTCTTC. Translating it yields CASSQGNRGKETQFF.

This clonotype came up a few times. This chain links TRBV6-6 with TRBJ2-4; D is unclear. TRBJ2-7 matches the DNA end more closely, so the J call is doubtful. Germline V gene lookup returns CDR1 MNHNY and CDR2 SVGAGI (reference sequence). The CDR3 length is 15 residues. Here the CDR3 DNA reads TGTGCCAGCAGTTACTCCGTCAGCCGGCTCTACGAGCAGTACTTC. Translated, it gives CASSYSVSRLYEQYF.

This clonotype has more than one count but fewer than ten. The chain carries TRBV9 and TRBJ2-2; a weak D match, TRBD2 (7 bases). Per the germline V gene, CDR1 is SGDLS and CDR2 is YYNGEE. V was cut by 8 bases and J by 1 base, with 18 bases left in between. This CDR3 is 16 amino acids long. The CDR3 coding sequence is TGTGCCAGTCAATCCGGGGGGCCAATGAACACCGGGGAGCTGTTTTTT. It translates to CASQSGGPMNTGELFF.

This clonotype was seen a handful of times. The chain couples TRBV5-6 to TRBJ2-7, with D perhaps assigned TRBD1 or TRBD2 (5 bases each). The length of the CDR3 is 16 residues. CDR1 and CDR2 from the germline V gene are SGHDT and YYEEEE. The V end was cut by 4 bases, the J end by 4 bases, with 21 bases between. The CDR3, as DNA: TGTGCCAGCAGCGGCCGTAGCGTCGGGGCGCCTTACGAGCAGTACTTC. Protein product: CASSGRSVGAPYEQYF.

The chain links TRBV21-1 to TRBJ2-5; TRBD2, the table's D call, lacks a check against the DNA. TRBV21-1 is termed a pseudogene. There are 16 residues in the CDR3. CDR3 nucleotides: TGTGCCAGCAGCAACCATTTGTACGGAGGGCACGAGACCCAGTACTTC. Amino acid sequence: CASSNHLYGGHETQYF.

V and J are TRBV10-3 and TRBJ2-7, with 15 bases identical to TRBD2. CDR1 is ENHRY and CDR2 is SYGVKD in the germline V gene. V trimming: 5 bases; J trimming: 2 bases; junction bases outside the gene matches: 7. The CDR3 contains 17 residues. In DNA, the CDR3 is TGTGCCATCAGTCCGGGACTAGCGGGAGGAGGAACCTACGAGCAGTACTTC. This sequence encodes CAISPGLAGGGTYEQYF.

The chain employs TRBV21-1 and TRBJ2-7; the table's D call TRBD1 went unverified against the DNA. TRBV21-1 is a listed pseudogene. The CDR3 has 15 residues. CDR3 amino acids: CASLSRQGTLYEQYF. The CDR3 coding sequence is TGTGCCAGCCTGAGCAGACAGGGTACGCTTTACGAGCAGTACTTC.

The chain combines TRBV20-1 with TRBJ1-4, with 10 bases fitting TRBD1. The CDR3 is 15 residues long. V trimming: 1 base; J trimming: 8 bases; junction bases outside the gene matches: 7. CDR1 and CDR2 (germline): DFQATT, SNEGSKA (reference sequence). CDR3 sequence reads: CSARARQGAIEKLFF. CDR3 bases: TGCAGTGCTAGAGCCCGACAGGGGGCGATAGAAAAACTGTTTTTT.

The sample holds a few counts of this clonotype. This chain connects TRBV4-1 to TRBJ1-4; no definite D call. The V gene lost 4 bases and the J gene lost 7 bases, with 19 bases spanning the gap. There are 16 residues in the CDR3. CDR1 is MGHRA and CDR2 is YSYEKL in the germline V gene. The CDR3 DNA follows: TGCGCCAGCAGCCCACGCATGGCCGAGCCCTCTGAAAAACTGTTTTTT. Amino acid sequence: CASSPRMAEPSEKLFF.

The V and J genes are TRBV12-3 or TRBV12-4 and TRBJ2-1; 14 bases agree with TRBD2. The better agreement between TRBJ2-7 and the DNA end casts doubt on the J call. This CDR3 has 17 residues. CDR3 sequence (DNA): TGTGCCAGCAGTCCCGGGACTAGCGGGGGTGACTACAATGAGCAGTACTTC. This encodes CASSPGTSGGDYNEQYF.

The chain carries TRBV6-1 and TRBJ2-1; no reliable D call. CDR1 and CDR2 from the germline V gene are MNHNS and SASEGT. This CDR3 spans 16 amino acids. V was pared by 4 bases and J by 0 bases, with 13 bases between. CDR3 protein: CASSGWIPTSYNEQFF. The CDR3 DNA reads as TGTGCCAGCAGTGGGTGGATCCCTACCTCCTACAATGAGCAGTTCTTC.

J is TRBJ2-3 and V is TRBV7-2; 14 positions match TRBD2. J was trimmed by 6 bases and V by 3 bases; bases with no gene match: 5. This CDR3 region has 16 residues. CDR1 is SGHTA and CDR2 is FQGNSA in the germline V gene. The DNA for the CDR3 is TGTGCCAGCAGCTTTCCGGGACTAGCGGGGGATGATACGCAGTATTTT. Protein: CASSFPGLAGDDTQYF.

The chain joins TRBV4-1 to TRBJ2-7; D not certain. Germline values: CDR1 MGHRA, CDR2 YSYEKL. V was clipped by 1 base and J by 2 bases, with 12 bases between them. This CDR3 region has 15 residues. The CDR3 sequence: CASSQVGPFPYEQYF. The CDR3 DNA follows: TGCGCCAGCAGCCAAGTAGGCCCGTTCCCCTACGAGCAGTACTTC.

The CDR3 sequence: CASSVEPMAEAFF. In DNA, the CDR3 is TGTGCCAGCAGCGTAGAGCCTATGGCTGAAGCTTTCTTT. The genes are TRBV9 and TRBJ1-1; no clear D. Germline CDR1 is SGDLS and CDR2 is YYNGEE. V lost 0 bases and J 6 bases, leaving 9 bases between the germline ends. This CDR3 contains 13 residues.

The chain is built from TRBV6-5 and TRBJ2-1, with a weak D call TRBD2 (5 bases). The V gene lost 4 bases and the J gene lost 0 bases, with 22 bases spanning the gap. From germline, CDR1 is MNHEY and CDR2 SVGAGI. CDR3 length: 19 residues. This CDR3 is CASSSPGIRHLSSYNEQFF. In DNA form, the CDR3 reads TGTGCCAGCAGTTCTCCGGGAATCCGACATCTAAGCTCCTACAATGAGCAGTTCTTC.

The sample holds a few counts of this clonotype. The chain combines TRBV6-5 with TRBJ1-1; TRBD1 might be the D (5 bases). Germline CDR1 reads MNHEY; CDR2 reads SVGAGI. The CDR3 runs 14 residues. The V gene lost 6 bases and the J gene lost 4 bases, with 15 bases spanning the gap. The CDR3 sequence is CASSLGGGATEAFF. Here the CDR3 DNA reads TGTGCCAGCAGCCTCGGGGGAGGGGCCACTGAAGCTTTCTTT.

J is TRBJ1-1 and V is TRBV4-1; D gene unclear. V dropped 4 bases and J dropped 4 bases, with 16 bases sitting between them. Germline CDR1 and CDR2: MGHRA and YSYEKL. This CDR3 has 15 amino acids. CDR3 coding DNA: TGCGCCAGCAGCCTAGGGTACGCACGCGGCACTGAAGCTTTCTTT. The encoded protein is CASSLGYARGTEAFF.

This clonotype turned up a few times. The chain recombines TRBV6-4 with TRBJ2-7; D is perhaps TRBD1 (7 bases). Germline V gene sequence: CDR1 MRHNA, CDR2 SNTAGT. V was shortened by 8 bases and J by 2 bases, with 22 bases between the two germline ends. This CDR3 is built from 16 residues. The CDR3 reads CASDPPAPGGPYEQYF. In DNA form, the CDR3 reads TGTGCCAGCGACCCCCCCGCCCCAGGGGGGCCCTACGAGCAGTACTTC.